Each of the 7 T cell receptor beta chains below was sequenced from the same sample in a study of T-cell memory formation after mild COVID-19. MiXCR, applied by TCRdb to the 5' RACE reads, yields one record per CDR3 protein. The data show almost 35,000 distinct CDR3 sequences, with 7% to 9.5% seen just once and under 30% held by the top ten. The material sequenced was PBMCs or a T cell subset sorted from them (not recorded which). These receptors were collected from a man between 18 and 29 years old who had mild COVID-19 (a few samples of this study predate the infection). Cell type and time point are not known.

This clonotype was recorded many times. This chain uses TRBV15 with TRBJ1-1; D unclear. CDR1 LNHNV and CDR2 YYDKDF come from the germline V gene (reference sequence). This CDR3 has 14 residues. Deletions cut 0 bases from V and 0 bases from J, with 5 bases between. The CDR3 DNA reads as TGTGCCACCAGCAGAGATCCACTGAACACTGAAGCTTTCTTT. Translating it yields CATSRDPLNTEAFF.

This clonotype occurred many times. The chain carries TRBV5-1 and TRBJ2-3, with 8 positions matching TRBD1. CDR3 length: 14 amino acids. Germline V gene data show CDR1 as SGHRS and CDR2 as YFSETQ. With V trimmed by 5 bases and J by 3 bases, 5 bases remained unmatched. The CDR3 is CASSYGQGTDTQYF. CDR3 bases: TGCGCCAGCAGTTATGGACAGGGTACAGATACGCAGTATTTT.

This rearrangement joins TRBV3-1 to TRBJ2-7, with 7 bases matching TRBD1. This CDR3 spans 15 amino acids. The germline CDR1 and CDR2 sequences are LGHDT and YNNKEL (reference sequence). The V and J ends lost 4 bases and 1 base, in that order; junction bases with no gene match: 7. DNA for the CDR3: TGTGCCAGCAGCCCAAAGACAGGGTGGTCCTACGAGCAGTACTTC. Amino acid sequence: CASSPKTGWSYEQYF.

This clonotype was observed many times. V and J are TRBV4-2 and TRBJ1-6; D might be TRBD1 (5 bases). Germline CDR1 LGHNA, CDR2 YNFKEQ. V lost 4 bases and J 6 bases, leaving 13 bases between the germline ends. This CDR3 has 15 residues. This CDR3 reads CASSLGGGSNSPLHF. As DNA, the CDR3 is TGTGCCAGCAGCCTCGGGGGGGGAAGTAATTCACCCCTCCACTTT.

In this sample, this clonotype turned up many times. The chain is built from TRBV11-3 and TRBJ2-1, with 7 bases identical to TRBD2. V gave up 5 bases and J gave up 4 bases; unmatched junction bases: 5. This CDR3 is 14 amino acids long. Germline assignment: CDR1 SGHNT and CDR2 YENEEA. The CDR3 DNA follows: TGTGCCAGCAGCCCTAGCGGCCTGTACAATGAGCAGTTCTTC. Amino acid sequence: CASSPSGLYNEQFF. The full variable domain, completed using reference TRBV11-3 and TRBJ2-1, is EAGVVQSPRYKIIEKKQPVAFWCNPISGHNTLYWYLQNLGQGPELLIRYENEEAVDDSQLPKDRFSAERLKGVDSTLKIQPAELGDSAVYLCASSPSGLYNEQFFGPGTRLTVL.

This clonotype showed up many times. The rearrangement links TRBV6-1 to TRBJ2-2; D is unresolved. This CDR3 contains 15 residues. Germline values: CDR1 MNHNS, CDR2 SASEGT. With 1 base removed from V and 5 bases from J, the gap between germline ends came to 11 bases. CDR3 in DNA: TGTGCCAGCAGTGAAGTCTTGGCGGAGACCGGGGAGCTGTTTTTT. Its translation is CASSEVLAETGELFF.

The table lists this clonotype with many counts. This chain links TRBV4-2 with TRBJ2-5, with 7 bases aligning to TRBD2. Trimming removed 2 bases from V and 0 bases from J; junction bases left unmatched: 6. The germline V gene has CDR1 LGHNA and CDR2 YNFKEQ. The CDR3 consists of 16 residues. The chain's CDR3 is CASSQRDGGDQETQYF. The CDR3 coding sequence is TGTGCCAGCAGCCAAAGGGATGGGGGGGACCAAGAGACCCAGTACTTC.